What follows are 10 T cell receptor beta chains derived from one specimen sequenced in a study of beta chain features in type 1 diabetes. The entirety of the isolated RNA underwent reverse transcription, so expressed TCRB transcripts were sequenced. Sequencing was performed with immunoSEQ multiplex PCR; in TCRdb, only in-frame clones are kept and a portion is missing. Of 300,000 to 350,000 clones in the sample, 14% were seen once. The material sequenced was central memory CD4+ T cells from blood. The receptors were sampled from a man aged 25-45 years in good health.

This chain uses TRBV4-1 with TRBJ2-7, with a possible D match to TRBD1 (6 bases). CDR1 is MGHRA and CDR2 is YSYEKL in the germline V gene. The CDR3 contains 15 residues. The V gene lost 0 bases and the J gene lost 1 base, with 10 bases spanning the gap. CDR3 residues: CASSQDTGKSYEQYF. CDR3 in DNA: TGCGCCAGCAGCCAAGACACAGGGAAGTCCTACGAGCAGTACTTC.

This clone was seen only a few times. This chain uses TRBV9 with TRBJ1-1; 7 nucleotides line up with TRBD1. Germline values: CDR1 SGDLS, CDR2 YYNGEE. The CDR3 length is 14 residues. Germline trimming cut 5 bases from V and 5 bases from J; bases unmatched to any gene: 9. The CDR3 reads CASRMGTVATEAFF. In DNA, the CDR3 is TGTGCCAGCAGGATGGGGACAGTAGCTACTGAAGCTTTCTTT.

This clone was recorded a few times. DNA of the CDR3: TGTGCCAGCAGTTTAAACTGGCAGGGAGAAGCTTTCTTT. Translated: CASSLNWQGEAFF. The chain uses TRBV27 and TRBJ1-1, with D tentatively TRBD1 (5 bases). Trimming shortened V by 2 bases and J by 8 bases, and 12 bases separated the two germline ends. The CDR3 sequence is 13 residues long. The V gene's germline CDR1 is MNHEY and CDR2 SMNVEV (reference sequence).

In this sample, this clone turned up a few times. The chain recombines TRBV5-1 with TRBJ2-3; D is uncertain. Germline V gene data show CDR1 as SGHRS and CDR2 as YFSETQ. The CDR3 contains 15 residues. V was cut by 1 base and J by 2 bases, with 11 bases left in between. The CDR3 DNA reads as TGCGCCAGCAGCTTGAGTGCGTCCCCCACAGATACGCAGTATTTT. Translation: CASSLSASPTDTQYF.

The rearrangement uses TRBV7-2 and TRBJ2-1; TRBD2 matches at 9 bases. Trimming took 3 bases from V and 5 from J; bases not matched to a gene: 5. The CDR3 extends over 15 amino acids. Germline V gene data show CDR1 as SGHTA and CDR2 as FQGNSA. CDR3 region: CASSFGLAPNNEQFF. The DNA for the CDR3 is TGTGCCAGCAGCTTCGGACTAGCGCCTAACAATGAGCAGTTCTTC.

This clone was seen many times. The gene calls are TRBV2 and TRBJ1-1, with D maybe TRBD1 (5 bases). V was clipped by 6 bases and J by 10 bases, with 12 bases between them. Per germline, CDR1 SNHLY and CDR2 FYNNEI. This CDR3 has 11 amino acids. The CDR3 DNA is TGTGCCAGCAGCGAGACAGCGGTAGCTTTCTTT. This gives the protein CASSETAVAFF.

The J gene is TRBJ1-2, the V gene TRBV5-4; weak D call: TRBD1 (6 bases). The germline CDR1 and CDR2 sequences are SGHNT and YYREEE (reference sequence). Trimming took 3 bases from V and 6 from J, leaving 18 bases between them. The CDR3 has 15 residues. The CDR3 sequence: CASSWFRDKLDGYTF. CDR3 nucleotides: TGTGCCAGCAGCTGGTTCAGGGACAAGTTGGATGGCTACACCTTC.

The sample holds many counts of this clone. The rearrangement uses TRBV5-5 and TRBJ2-1; 8 bases are a match to TRBD1. V trimming: 1 base; J trimming: 0 bases; junction bases outside the gene matches: 0. There are 15 residues in the CDR3. Germline CDR1 is SGHKS and CDR2 is YYEKEE (reference sequence). As DNA, the CDR3 is TGTGCCAGCAGCTTGACAGGGGGCTCCTACAATGAGCAGTTCTTC. This gives the protein CASSLTGGSYNEQFF. The variable domain in full, completed from reference TRBV5-5 and TRBJ2-1, reads DAGVTQSPTHLIKTRGQQVTLRCSPISGHKSVSWYQQVLGQGPQFIFQYYEKEERGRGNFPDRFSARQFPNYSSELNVNALLLGDSALYLCASSLTGGSYNEQFFGPGTRLTVL.

The chain is built from TRBV5-1 and TRBJ1-2; 10 bases line up with TRBD1. This CDR3 has 14 residues. Germline-derived CDR1 and CDR2 are SGHRS and YFSETQ. V was clipped by 6 bases and J by 7 bases; unmatched bases: 9. CDR3 sequence reads: CASTSGTGVLGYTF. The CDR3 region has the DNA TGCGCCAGCACCTCCGGGACAGGGGTTCTTGGCTACACCTTC.

This clone was counted between two and nine times. V gene TRBV7-2 combines with J gene TRBJ2-3; D uncertain. Trimming removed 4 bases at V and 6 bases at J, with 8 bases between. CDR1 is SGHTA and CDR2 is FQGNSA in the germline V gene. The CDR3 length is 12 residues. CDR3 nucleotides: TGTGCCAGCAGCTCGGGCCGGGATACGCAGTATTTT. Translation: CASSSGRDTQYF.